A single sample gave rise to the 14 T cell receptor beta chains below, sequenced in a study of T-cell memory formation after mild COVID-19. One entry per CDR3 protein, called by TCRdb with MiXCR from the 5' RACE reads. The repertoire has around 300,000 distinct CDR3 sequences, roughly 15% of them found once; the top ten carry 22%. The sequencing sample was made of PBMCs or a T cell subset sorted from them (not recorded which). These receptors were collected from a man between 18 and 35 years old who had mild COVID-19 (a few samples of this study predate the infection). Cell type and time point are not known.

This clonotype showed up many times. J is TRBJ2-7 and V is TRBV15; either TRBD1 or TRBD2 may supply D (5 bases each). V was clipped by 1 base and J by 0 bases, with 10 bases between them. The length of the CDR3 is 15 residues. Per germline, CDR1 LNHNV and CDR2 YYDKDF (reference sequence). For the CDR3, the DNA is TGTGCCACCAGCAGAGCGGGGCTCGGCTCCTACGAGCAGTACTTC. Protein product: CATSRAGLGSYEQYF.

This CDR3 reads CASSVGSLDQPQHF. The CDR3 nucleotides are TGTGCCAGCAGCGTAGGCAGCCTGGATCAGCCCCAGCATTTT. The chain uses TRBV9 and TRBJ1-5; D is undetermined. The CDR3 consists of 14 residues. Germline V gene sequence: CDR1 SGDLS, CDR2 YYNGEE. The germline V and J ends were trimmed by 0 bases and 5 bases, with 9 bases remaining between them.

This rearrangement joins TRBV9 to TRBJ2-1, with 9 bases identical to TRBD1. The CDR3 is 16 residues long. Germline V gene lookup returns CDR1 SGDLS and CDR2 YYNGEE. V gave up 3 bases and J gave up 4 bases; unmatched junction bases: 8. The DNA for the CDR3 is TGTGCCAGCAGCGCGAAACAGGGGGCGAATTACAATGAGCAGTTCTTC. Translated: CASSAKQGANYNEQFF.

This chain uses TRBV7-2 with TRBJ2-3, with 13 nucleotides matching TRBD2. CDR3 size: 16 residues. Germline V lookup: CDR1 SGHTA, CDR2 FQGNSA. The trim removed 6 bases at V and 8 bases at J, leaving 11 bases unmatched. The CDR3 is CASRPTGTSGVGTQYF. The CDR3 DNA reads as TGTGCCAGCAGGCCGACTGGGACTAGCGGGGTGGGTACGCAGTATTTT.

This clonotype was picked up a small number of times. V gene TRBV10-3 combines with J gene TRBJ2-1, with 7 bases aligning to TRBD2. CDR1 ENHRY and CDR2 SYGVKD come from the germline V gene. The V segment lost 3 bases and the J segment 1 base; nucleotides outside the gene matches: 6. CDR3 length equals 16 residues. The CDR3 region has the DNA TGTGCCATCAGTGATCCGGGGGGACCTTCCTACAATGAGCAGTTCTTC. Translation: CAISDPGGPSYNEQFF.

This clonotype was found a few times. CDR3 sequence reads: CASSTYGTRSYNEQFF. The CDR3 DNA sequence: TGTGCCAGCAGCACCTACGGGACTAGGTCTTACAATGAGCAGTTCTTC. This chain joins TRBV5-6 and TRBJ2-1; 8 bases match TRBD2. This CDR3 spans 16 amino acids. Losses at the gene ends were 4 bases for V and 4 bases for J; bases not matched to a gene: 10. From germline, CDR1 is SGHDT and CDR2 YYEEEE.

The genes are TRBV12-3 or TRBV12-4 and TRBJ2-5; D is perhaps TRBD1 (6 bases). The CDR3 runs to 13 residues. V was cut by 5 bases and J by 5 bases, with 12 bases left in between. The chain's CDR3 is CASSTGYWETQYF. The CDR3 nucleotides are TGTGCCAGCAGTACAGGGTACTGGGAGACCCAGTACTTC.

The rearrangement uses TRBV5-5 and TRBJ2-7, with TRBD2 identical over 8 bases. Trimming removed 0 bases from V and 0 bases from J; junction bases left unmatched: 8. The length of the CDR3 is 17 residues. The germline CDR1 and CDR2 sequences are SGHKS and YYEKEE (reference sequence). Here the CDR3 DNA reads TGTGCCAGCAGCTTGGCACTAGCGGCTCTGAGCTCCTACGAGCAGTACGTC. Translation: CASSLALAALSSYEQYV.

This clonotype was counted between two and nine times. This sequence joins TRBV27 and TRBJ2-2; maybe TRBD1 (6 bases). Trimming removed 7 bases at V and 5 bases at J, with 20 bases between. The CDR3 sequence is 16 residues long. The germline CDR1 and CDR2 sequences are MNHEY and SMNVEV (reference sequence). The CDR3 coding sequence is TGTGCCAGCAAGAGAGACAGGCCGATTAGAACCGGGGAGCTGTTTTTT. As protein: CASKRDRPIRTGELFF.

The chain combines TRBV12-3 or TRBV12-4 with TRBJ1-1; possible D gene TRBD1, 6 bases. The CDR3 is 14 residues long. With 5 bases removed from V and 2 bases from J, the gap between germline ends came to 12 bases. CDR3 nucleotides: TGTGCCAGCAGTACAGGGAATTTAAACACTGAAGCTTTCTTT. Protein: CASSTGNLNTEAFF.

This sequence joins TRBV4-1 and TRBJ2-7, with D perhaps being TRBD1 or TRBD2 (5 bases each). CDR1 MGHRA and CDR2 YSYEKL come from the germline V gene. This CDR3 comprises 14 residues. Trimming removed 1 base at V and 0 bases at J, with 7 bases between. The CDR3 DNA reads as TGCGCCAGCAGCCAAGGGGGGAACTCCTACGAGCAGTACGTC. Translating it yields CASSQGGNSYEQYV.

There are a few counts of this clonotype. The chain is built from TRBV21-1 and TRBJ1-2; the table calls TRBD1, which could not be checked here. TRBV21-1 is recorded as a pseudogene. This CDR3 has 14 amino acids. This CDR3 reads CASSKSRQSYGYTF. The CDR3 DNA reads TGTGCCAGCAGCAAATCTCGACAGAGCTATGGCTACACCTTC.

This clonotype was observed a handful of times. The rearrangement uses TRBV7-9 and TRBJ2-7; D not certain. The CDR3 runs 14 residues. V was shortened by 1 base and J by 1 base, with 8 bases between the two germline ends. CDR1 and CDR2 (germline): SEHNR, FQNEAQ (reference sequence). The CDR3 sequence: CASSLVQISYEQYF. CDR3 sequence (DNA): TGTGCCAGCAGCTTAGTACAGATATCCTACGAGCAGTACTTC. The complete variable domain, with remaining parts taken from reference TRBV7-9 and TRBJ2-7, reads DTGVSQNPRHKITKRGQNVTFRCDPISEHNRLYWYRQTLGQGPEFLTYFQNEAQLEKSRLLSDRFSAERPKGSFSTLEIQRTEQGDSAMYLCASSLVQISYEQYFGPGTRLTVT.

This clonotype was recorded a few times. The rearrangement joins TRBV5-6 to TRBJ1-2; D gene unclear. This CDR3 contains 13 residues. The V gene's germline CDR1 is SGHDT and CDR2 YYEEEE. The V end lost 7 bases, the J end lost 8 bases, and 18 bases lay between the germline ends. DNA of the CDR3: TGTGCCAGCTCCTCACGTACGGGAGGCGGCTACACCTTC. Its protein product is CASSSRTGGGYTF.